This entry describes one T cell receptor beta chain. The source of the sample is a study of control samples from healthy donors and cancer patients. The J segment lost 7 bases and the V segment lost 3 bases, leaving 9 bases of the junction unmatched. CDR1 ENHRY and CDR2 SYGVKD come from the germline V gene. This CDR3 spans 15 amino acids. The repertoire was sequenced with immunoSEQ multiplex PCR; TCRdb's copy has only in-frame clones and lacks some. The sample has over 90,000 clones; more than 85% are singletons. The chain carries TRBV10-3 and TRBJ1-5; 7 bases map to TRBD1. The sequence was collected from a man between 60 and 75 years old with lung cancer. The sample comprised PBMCs. The CDR3 DNA follows: TGTGCCATCAGTGAAACAGGGGAGGGGGGCCAGCCCCAGCATTTT. It translates to CAISETGEGGQPQHF.